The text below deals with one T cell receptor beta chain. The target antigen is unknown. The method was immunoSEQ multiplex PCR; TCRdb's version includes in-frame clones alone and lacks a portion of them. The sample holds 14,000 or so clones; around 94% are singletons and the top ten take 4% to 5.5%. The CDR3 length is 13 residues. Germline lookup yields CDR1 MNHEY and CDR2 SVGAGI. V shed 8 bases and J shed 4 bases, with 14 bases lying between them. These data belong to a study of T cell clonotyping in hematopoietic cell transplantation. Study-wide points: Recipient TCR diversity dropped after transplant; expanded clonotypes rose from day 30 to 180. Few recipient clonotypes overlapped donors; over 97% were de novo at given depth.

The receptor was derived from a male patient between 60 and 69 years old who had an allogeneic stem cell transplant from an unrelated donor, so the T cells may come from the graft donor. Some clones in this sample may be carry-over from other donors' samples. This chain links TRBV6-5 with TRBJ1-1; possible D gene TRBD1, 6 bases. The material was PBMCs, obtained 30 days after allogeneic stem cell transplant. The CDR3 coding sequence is TGTGCCAGCGCTAGGGGGGCGCGCACTGAAGCTTTCTTT. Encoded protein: CASARGARTEAFF.